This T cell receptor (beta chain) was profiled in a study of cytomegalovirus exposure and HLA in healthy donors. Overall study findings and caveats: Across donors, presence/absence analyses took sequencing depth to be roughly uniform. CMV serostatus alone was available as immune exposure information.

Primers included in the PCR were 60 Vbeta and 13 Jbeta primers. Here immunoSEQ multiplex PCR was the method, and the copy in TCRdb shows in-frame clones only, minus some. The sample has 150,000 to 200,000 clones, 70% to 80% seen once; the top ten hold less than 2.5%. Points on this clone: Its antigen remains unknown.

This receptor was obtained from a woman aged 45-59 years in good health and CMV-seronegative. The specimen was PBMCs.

The CDR3 loop is CASSLGLAGGSEQYF. The CDR3, as DNA: TGTGCCAGCAGCTTAGGGCTAGCGGGGGGTTCCGAGCAGTACTTC. The rearrangement joins TRBV7-2 to TRBJ2-7, with 11 positions matching TRBD2. CDR1 is SGHTA, CDR2 FQGNSA, per germline. The CDR3 runs to 15 residues. J gave up 6 bases and V 1 base, and 5 bases lay outside the gene matches.